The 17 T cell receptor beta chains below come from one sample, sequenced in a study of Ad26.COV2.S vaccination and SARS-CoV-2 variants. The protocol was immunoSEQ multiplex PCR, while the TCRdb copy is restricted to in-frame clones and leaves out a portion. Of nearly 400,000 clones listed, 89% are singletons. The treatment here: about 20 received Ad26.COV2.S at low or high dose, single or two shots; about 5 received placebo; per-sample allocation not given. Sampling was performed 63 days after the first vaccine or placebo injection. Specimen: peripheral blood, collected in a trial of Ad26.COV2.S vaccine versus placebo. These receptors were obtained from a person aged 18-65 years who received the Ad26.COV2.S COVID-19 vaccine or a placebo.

The CDR3 region has the DNA TGTGCCAGCAGCCTCGACGGGGTGAACACTGAAGCTTTCTTT. It codes for CASSLDGVNTEAFF. The chain has TRBV27 and TRBJ1-1; D is unresolved. Germline CDR1 reads MNHEY; CDR2 reads SMNVEV (reference sequence). The ends were cut back, 6 bases at V and 0 bases at J, with 11 bases in the middle. The length of the CDR3 is 14 residues.

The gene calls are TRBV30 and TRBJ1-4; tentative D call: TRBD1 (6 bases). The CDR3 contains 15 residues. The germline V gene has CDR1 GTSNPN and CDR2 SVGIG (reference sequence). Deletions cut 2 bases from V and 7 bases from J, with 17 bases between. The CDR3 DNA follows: TGTGCCTGGAGTCCCCGAGCAGGGGTTGTTGAAAAACTGTTTTTT. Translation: CAWSPRAGVVEKLFF.

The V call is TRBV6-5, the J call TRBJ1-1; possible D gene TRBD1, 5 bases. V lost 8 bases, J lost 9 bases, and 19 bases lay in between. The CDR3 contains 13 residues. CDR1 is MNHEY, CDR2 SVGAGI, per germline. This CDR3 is CASGLGRGTQAFF. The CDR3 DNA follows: TGTGCCAGCGGGCTAGGGAGGGGTACGCAAGCTTTCTTT.

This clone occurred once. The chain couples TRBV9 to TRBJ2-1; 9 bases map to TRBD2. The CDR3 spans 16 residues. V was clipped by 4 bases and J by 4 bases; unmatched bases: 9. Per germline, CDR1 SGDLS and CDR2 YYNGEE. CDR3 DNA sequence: TGTGCCAGCAGCTCTCGACTAGCGGTGAATTACAATGAGCAGTTCTTC. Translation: CASSSRLAVNYNEQFF.

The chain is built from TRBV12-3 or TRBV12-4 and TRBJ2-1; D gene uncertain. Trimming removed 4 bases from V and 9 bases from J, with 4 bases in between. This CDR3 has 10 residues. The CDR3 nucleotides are TGTGCCAGCAGTTCGAGTGAGCAGTTCTTC. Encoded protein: CASSSSEQFF.

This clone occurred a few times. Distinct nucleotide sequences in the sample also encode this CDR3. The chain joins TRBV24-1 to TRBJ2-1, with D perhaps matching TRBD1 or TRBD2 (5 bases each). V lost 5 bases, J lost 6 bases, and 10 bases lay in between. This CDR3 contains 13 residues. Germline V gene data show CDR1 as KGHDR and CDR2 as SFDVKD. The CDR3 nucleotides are TGTGCCACCAGTGGGCCCGGGGCCAATGAGCAGTTCTTC. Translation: CATSGPGANEQFF.

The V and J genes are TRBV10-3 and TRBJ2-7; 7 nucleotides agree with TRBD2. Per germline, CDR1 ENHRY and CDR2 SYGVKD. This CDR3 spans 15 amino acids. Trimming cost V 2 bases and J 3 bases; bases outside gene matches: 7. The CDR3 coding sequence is TGTGCCATCAGTGAGGGGATAGCGGGTCACTACGAGCAGTACTTC. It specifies CAISEGIAGHYEQYF.

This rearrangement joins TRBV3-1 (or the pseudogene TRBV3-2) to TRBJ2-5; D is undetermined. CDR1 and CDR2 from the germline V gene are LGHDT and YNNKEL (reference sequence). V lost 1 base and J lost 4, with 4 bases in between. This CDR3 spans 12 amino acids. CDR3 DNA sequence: TGTGCCAGCAGCCAAGTTTCAGAGACCCAGTACTTC. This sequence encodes CASSQVSETQYF.

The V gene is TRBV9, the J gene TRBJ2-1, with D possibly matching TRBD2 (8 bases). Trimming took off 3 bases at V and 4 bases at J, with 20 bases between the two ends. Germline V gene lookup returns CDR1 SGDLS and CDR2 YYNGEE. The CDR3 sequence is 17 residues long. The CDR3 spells CASSESFSGTEYNEQFF. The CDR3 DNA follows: TGTGCCAGCAGCGAATCTTTTAGCGGGACAGAATACAATGAGCAGTTCTTC. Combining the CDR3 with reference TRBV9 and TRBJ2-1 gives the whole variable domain DSGVTQTPKHLITATGQRVTLRCSPRSGDLSVYWYQQSLDQGLQFLIQYYNGEERAKGNILERFSAQQFPDLHSELNLSSLELGDSALYFCASSESFSGTEYNEQFFGPGTRLTVL.

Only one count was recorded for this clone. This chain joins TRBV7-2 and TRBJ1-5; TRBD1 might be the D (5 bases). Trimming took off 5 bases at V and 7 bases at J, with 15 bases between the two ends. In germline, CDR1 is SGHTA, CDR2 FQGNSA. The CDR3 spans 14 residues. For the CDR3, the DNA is TGTGCCAGCAGCAAGGACCGGGGGTTGCAGCCCCAGCATTTT. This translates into CASSKDRGLQPQHF.

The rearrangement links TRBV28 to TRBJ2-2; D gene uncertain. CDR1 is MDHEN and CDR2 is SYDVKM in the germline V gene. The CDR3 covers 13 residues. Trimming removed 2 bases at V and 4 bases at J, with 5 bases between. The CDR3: CASSLHGTGELFF. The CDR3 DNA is TGTGCCAGCAGTTTACATGGCACCGGGGAGCTGTTTTTT. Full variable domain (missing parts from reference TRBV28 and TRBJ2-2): DVKVTQSSRYLVKRTGEKVFLECVQDMDHENMFWYRQDPGLGLRLIYFSYDVKMKEKGDIPEGYSVSREKKERFSLILESASTNQTSMYLCASSLHGTGELFFGEGSRLTVL.

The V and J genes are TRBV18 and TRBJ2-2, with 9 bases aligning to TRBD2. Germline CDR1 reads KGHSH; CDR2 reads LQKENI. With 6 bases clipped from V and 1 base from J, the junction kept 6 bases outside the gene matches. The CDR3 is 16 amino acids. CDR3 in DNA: TGTGCCAGCTCGTCTGATAGCGGGAGGAACACCGGGGAGCTGTTTTTT. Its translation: CASSSDSGRNTGELFF.

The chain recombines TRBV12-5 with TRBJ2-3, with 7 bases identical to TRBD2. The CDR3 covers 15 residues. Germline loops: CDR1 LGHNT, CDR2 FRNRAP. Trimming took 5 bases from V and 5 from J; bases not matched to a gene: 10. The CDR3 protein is CASGPGREFRDTQYF. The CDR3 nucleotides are TGTGCTAGTGGTCCGGGGCGGGAGTTTAGAGATACGCAGTATTTT.

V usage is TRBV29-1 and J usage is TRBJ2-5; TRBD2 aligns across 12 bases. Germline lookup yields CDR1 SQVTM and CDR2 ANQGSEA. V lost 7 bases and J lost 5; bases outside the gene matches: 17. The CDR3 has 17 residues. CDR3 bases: TGCAGCGCCTACGGGGGGCTAGCGGGAGGGCCAGGGGAGACCCAGTACTTC. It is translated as CSAYGGLAGGPGETQYF. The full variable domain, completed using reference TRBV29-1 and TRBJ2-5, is SAVISQKPSRDICQRGTSLTIQCQVDSQVTMMFWYRQQPGQSLTLIATANQGSEATYESGFVIDKFPISRPNLTFSTLTVSNMSPEDSSIYLCSAYGGLAGGPGETQYFGPGTRLLVL.

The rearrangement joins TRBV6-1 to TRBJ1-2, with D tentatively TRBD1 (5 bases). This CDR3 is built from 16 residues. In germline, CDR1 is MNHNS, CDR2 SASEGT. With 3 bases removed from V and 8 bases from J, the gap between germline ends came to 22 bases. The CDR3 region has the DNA TGTGCCAGCAGTGATTTGACAGAGCCAACCTTCTGGGGCTACACCTTC. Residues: CASSDLTEPTFWGYTF.

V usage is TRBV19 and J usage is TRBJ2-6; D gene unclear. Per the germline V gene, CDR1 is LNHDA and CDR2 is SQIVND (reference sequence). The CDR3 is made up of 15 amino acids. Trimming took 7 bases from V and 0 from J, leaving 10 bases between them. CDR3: CASIGVGSGANVLTF. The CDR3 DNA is TGTGCCAGTATTGGTGTGGGCTCTGGGGCCAACGTCCTGACTTTC.

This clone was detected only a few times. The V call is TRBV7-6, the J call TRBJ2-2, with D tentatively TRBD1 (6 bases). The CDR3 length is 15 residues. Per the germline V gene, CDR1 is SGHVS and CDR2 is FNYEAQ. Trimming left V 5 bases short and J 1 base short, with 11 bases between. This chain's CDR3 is CASSLKQGNTGELFF. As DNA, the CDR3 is TGTGCCAGCAGCCTAAAACAGGGGAACACCGGGGAGCTGTTTTTT. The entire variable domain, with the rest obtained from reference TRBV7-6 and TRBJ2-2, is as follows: GAGVSQSPRYKVTKRGQDVALRCDPISGHVSLYWYRQALGQGPEFLTYFNYEAQQDKSGLPNDRFSAERPEGSISTLTIQRTEQRDSAMYRCASSLKQGNTGELFFGEGSRLTVL.